This TCR beta chain was recovered during a study of blood T cell repertoires in COVID-19 (dated by TCRdb to between 2020 and 2021). About the full investigation: Collaborator samples came from the United States, Italy and Spain and covered acute and convalescent phases of COVID-19. The prospective study material was composed of cDNA or gDNA derived from T cells, B-cell-depleted T cells, or PBMCs. The dataset comprised deeply sampled blood TCRbeta repertoires from subjects exposed to, actively infected with, or recovered from COVID-19. The repertoires were made available in a free public database intended to serve as a resource for research on the immune response to SARS-CoV-2. The samples were drawn from two sources: the first 160 participants of the ongoing ImmuneRACE study, and 1,000 to 1,500 subjects contributed by 6 global collaborators. The sample metadata nearly always contained a de-identified subject ID, COVID-19 status, age in years and sex. Where available, HLA class I and class II types were taken from metadata supplied by the sample provider and were not determined by assay-based typing.

This clone was recorded once. This clone's antigen is unknown. The sample holds no much larger clone one base away, and base qualities are not on file. TCRbeta CDR3 regions were amplified from genomic DNA using the immunoSEQ Assay, a bias-controlled multiplex PCR. Regarding the original processing steps: Within the assay, amplification of reference gene primers was used to estimate how many nucleated cells each sample contained. Sequence reads were collapsed and filtered to measure the absolute abundance of every unique TCRbeta CDR3 rearrangement. For each sample, productive Simpson clonality was calculated by taking the square root of Simpson's diversity index across productive rearrangements. TCRdb retrieved this table from immuneACCESS and kept in-frame rearrangements only. Not all clones are present; in checked studies, unresolved V genes account for under half, and no reason is known for the remainder. The V and J calls and clone size are taken from that table; D and trimming were inferred from the DNA. This sample holds roughly 120,000 clones; about four fifths were observed only once. Of the sample, 16% is held by the ten largest clones.

The CDR1 and CDR2 encoded by the germline V gene (reference sequence) are SGHKS and YYEKEE. V has 3 bases trimmed and J has 5 bases trimmed; junction bases matching no gene number 11. The CDR3 measures 17 amino acids from cysteine to phenylalanine. The only DNA kept is the CDR3, 51 bases in frame from the first base. Collaborating institutions collected whole blood in K2EDTA tubes following their own protocols. For TCRbeta analysis, collaborators shipped samples in one of three forms: frozen whole blood, isolated PBMCs, or DNA extracted from either of those sample types. What the study reported, not specific to this receptor: Clinical and demographic metadata were provided uncurated, with the amount varying by source and participant.

Material for sequencing was peripheral blood. The rearranged chain carries TRBV5-5 and TRBJ2-7; TRBD2 aligns with 13 central bases. The sequence was collected from an older woman with acute or convalescent COVID-19. The CDR3 loop reads CASSWTSGGPRGHEQYF. The nucleotide sequence is TGTGCCAGCAGCTGGACTAGCGGGGGACCCAGGGGCCACGAGCAGTACTTC.